The rows below give T cell receptor beta chains drawn from one sample of a study of post-analysis software for immune sequencing data. TCRdb reprocessed the PCR reads via MiXCR and lists one record per CDR3 protein. The data contain hundreds of thousands of distinct CDR3 sequences, roughly 27% of them singletons. The sequencing input was blood. The receptors were sampled from a girl between 5 and 17 years old with multiple sclerosis. The CDR3 runs from the conserved cysteine through the conserved F or W. The D gene is left open where the match is weak. Size tells how often a clone was seen (once, few, many) or the class of an expanded clone, and some rows leave it out.

>.|TRBJ2-3|few|TRBV11-2
TGTGCCAGCAGCTTAGCCGACTCGTACACAGATACGCAGTATTTT
CASSLADSYTDTQYF
>.|TRBJ1-1|few|TRBV15
TGTGCCACGAAGGCTATAGGGGTGGGTGAAGCTTTCTTT
CATKAIGVGEAFF
>.|TRBJ2-5|many|TRBV29-1
TGCAGCGCCTCGGGGGGCCGACAAGAGACCCAGTACTTC
CSASGGRQETQYF
>TRBD1|TRBJ2-7|few|TRBV6-1
TGTGCCAGCAGCCCTAGGGACAGAGGAAGGAACCAGTACTTC
CASSPRDRGRNQYF
>TRBD1|TRBJ2-5|.|TRBV7-2
TGTGCCAGCAGCTTAGGTCGTCAGGGGGTGGAGACCCAGTACTTC
CASSLGRQGVETQYF
>.|TRBJ1-1|many|TRBV7-2
TGTGCCAGCAGTTTAGTTGGCGGCAACACTGAAGCTTTCTTT
CASSLVGGNTEAFF
>.|TRBJ1-2|few|TRBV7-2
TGTGCCAGCAGCTTTGGAGGGAACGGCTACACCTTC
CASSFGGNGYTF
>TRBD2|TRBJ2-3|.|TRBV20-1
TGCAGTGCTAGAGATATGGCTAGCGGAGGCACAGATACGCAGTATTTT
CSARDMASGGTDTQYF
>TRBD1|TRBJ1-5|few|TRBV7-2
TGTGCCAGCAGCACACTAAGGGACAGGTATGGCAATCAGCCCCAGCATTTT
CASSTLRDRYGNQPQHF
>TRBD2|TRBJ2-1|.|TRBV3-1
TGTGCCTGCAGCCCCAGCGGGGGGCGGCGGGAGCAGTTCTTC
CACSPSGGRREQFF
>TRBD2|TRBJ2-1|.|TRBV10-1
TGCGCCAGCAGTGGGGAGCGGGAGAGGTGGAATGAGCAGTTCTTC
CASSGERERWNEQFF
>.|TRBJ2-5|.|TRBV11-2
TGTGCCAGCAGCAACCGGAAATGGAAAGAGACCCAGTACTTC
CASSNRKWKETQYF
>TRBD1|TRBJ2-5|few|TRBV3-1
TGTGCCAGCAGCCCGACCCCGGGACAGGGGGAGACCCAGTACTTC
CASSPTPGQGETQYF
>TRBD1|TRBJ2-7|.|TRBV10-3
TGTGCCATCAGTGAGGGACAGGCGGTCGAGCAGTACTTC
CAISEGQAVEQYF
>TRBD1|TRBJ1-5|few|TRBV5-1
TGCGCCAGCAGCTCTACAACGGGACAGAGACCTCAGCCCCAGCATTTT
CASSSTTGQRPQPQHF
>TRBD2|TRBJ2-5|few|TRBV27
TGTGCCAGCAGTTCCCGAGCGGGGCTGGAAGAGACCCAGTACTTC
CASSSRAGLEETQYF
>.|TRBJ1-1|.|TRBV4-1
TGCGCCAGCAGCCAAGATAGGATAGGGTTGGGCACTGAAGCTTTCTTT
CASSQDRIGLGTEAFF
>.|TRBJ2-3|many|TRBV6-5
TGTGCCAGCAGATACCAGGGCCAGGTTTGGTATTTT
CASRYQGQVWYF
>.|TRBJ2-7|few|TRBV4-2
TGTGCCAGCAGCCAAGGTCATAACAGGGTACCCGAGCAGTACTTC
CASSQGHNRVPEQYF
>TRBD2|TRBJ2-1|.|TRBV10-3
TGTGCCATCAGCGAGAGGATGGGGGCAGTACTAGCGGGAGGTGAGCAGTTCTTC
CAISERMGAVLAGGEQFF
>TRBD2|TRBJ2-1|.|TRBV20-1
TGCAGTGCTGGGCCCGGGACTAGGGTCCCCTACAATGAGCAGTTCTTC
CSAGPGTRVPYNEQFF
>.|TRBJ2-1|few|TRBV20-1
TGCAGTGCTAGCCGTGGCGCAGGTCTTTACAATGAGCAGTTCTTC
CSASRGAGLYNEQFF
>.|TRBJ2-2|.|TRBV6-1
TGTGCCAGCAGTCAATACCCCAGGGTTCGGCGCACCGGGGAGCTGTTTTTT
CASSQYPRVRRTGELFF
>.|TRBJ1-5|.|TRBV19
TGTGCCAGTAATTACGGTAGCAATCAGCCCCAGCATTTT
CASNYGSNQPQHF
>.|TRBJ2-7|.|TRBV7-9
TGTGCCAGCAGCTTAGAGGGCAGGGTGATGTTTGACGAGCAGTACTTC
CASSLEGRVMFDEQYF
>.|TRBJ1-5|.|TRBV3-1
TGTGCCAGCAGCCAAGGCCTCAGAGTACAGCCCCAGCATTTT
CASSQGLRVQPQHF
>TRBD2|TRBJ2-3|few|TRBV7-2
TGTGCCAGCAGCATCGGACTAGCGGGAGGAGATACGCAGTATTTT
CASSIGLAGGDTQYF
>.|TRBJ2-1|.|TRBV7-9
TGTGCCAGCAGCAGAGTGGGGAGCCCCTCCTACAATGAGCAGTTCTTC
CASSRVGSPSYNEQFF
>.|TRBJ1-1|.|TRBV5-1
TGCGCCAGCAGCCCGGGGGGGGGACATGGATCTGCTTTCTTT
CASSPGGGHGSAFF
>TRBD1|TRBJ2-1|few|TRBV6-5
TGTGCCAGCAGGAGACCGGGACAGGGGGACAATGAGCAGTTCTTC
CASRRPGQGDNEQFF
>.|TRBJ1-2|.|TRBV6-6
TGTGCCAGCAGTTCCTCTCGTTGGGGCTACACCTTC
CASSSSRWGYTF
>.|TRBJ2-3|many|TRBV10-3
TGTGCCATCAGTGACTCGTCCAACTGGGGGGATACGCAGTATTTT
CAISDSSNWGDTQYF
>.|TRBJ1-4|.|TRBV7-2
TGTGCCAGCAGCCGAGCGGGGGGGCTTAATGAAAAACTGTTTTTT
CASSRAGGLNEKLFF
>.|TRBJ1-1|few|TRBV9
TGTGCCAGCAATCCTCGCATTGAAGCTTTCTTT
CASNPRIEAFF
>.|TRBJ2-1|few|TRBV20-1
TGCAGTGCTAGGGACACAGGATACTACAATGAGCAGTTCTTC
CSARDTGYYNEQFF
>.|TRBJ2-7|.|TRBV27
TGTGCCAGCAGTTTTACGGATCCCTACGAGCAGTACTTC
CASSFTDPYEQYF
>TRBD2|TRBJ2-3|few|TRBV7-9
TGTGCCAGCAGCGCATTCACGGGACTAGCGGATCATCACACAGATACGCAGTATTTT
CASSAFTGLADHHTDTQYF
>.|TRBJ1-6|.|TRBV20-1
TGCAGTGCGCCGATTCTCGGGACGGGGAATAATTCACCCCTCCACTTT
CSAPILGTGNNSPLHF
>TRBD1|TRBJ1-2|few|TRBV2
TGTGCCAGCAGTAAACGACAGGGATTCGACTATGGCTACACCTTC
CASSKRQGFDYGYTF
>.|TRBJ1-1|.|TRBV29-1
TGCAGCGTTGAAGCCAGGGTCGGCTCTGAAGCTTTCTTT
CSVEARVGSEAFF
>.|TRBJ1-2|few|TRBV6-4
TGTGCCAGCAGTGAAGCTTGGGGGGATAGAAACTATGGCTACACCTTC
CASSEAWGDRNYGYTF
>.|TRBJ1-1|.|TRBV6-5
TGTGCCAGCAGTTACTGGGGACAACCGAACACTGAAGCTTTCTTT
CASSYWGQPNTEAFF
>TRBD1|TRBJ2-5|.|TRBV29-1
TGCAGCGTTGGGCAGGGGGTTCGGGAGACCCAGTACTTC
CSVGQGVRETQYF
>TRBD1|TRBJ2-6|.|TRBV9
TGTGCCAGCAGCGTAGCGAGGCGGGACAGGGGGCTCACAACGTTCTCTGGGGCCAACGTCCTGACTTTC
CASSVARRDRGLTTFSGANVLTF
>TRBD2|TRBJ2-1|few|TRBV29-1
TGCAGCGTAGTCCGGGGAGGGGCCTACAATGAGCAGTTCTTC
CSVVRGGAYNEQFF
>.|TRBJ1-1|few|TRBV6-6
TGTGCCAGCAGTTACCTAGTCGGTCAGCTGAACACTGAAGCTTTCTTT
CASSYLVGQLNTEAFF
>.|TRBJ2-1|.|TRBV29-1
TGCAGCGTGGGGGGACAGACCCAGTTCTTC
CSVGGQTQFF
>.|TRBJ2-4|few|TRBV7-2
TGTGCCAGCAGCTTAGGAGCGGAAAACATTCAGTACTTC
CASSLGAENIQYF
>.|TRBJ1-6|few|TRBV6-5
TGTGCCAGCAGTCTGGACTGGAGCTCCTATAATTCACCCCTCCACTTT
CASSLDWSSYNSPLHF
>.|TRBJ2-5|.|TRBV5-5
TGTGCCAGCAGCCGGGTGTCGGGGACACATGAGACCCAGTACTTC
CASSRVSGTHETQYF
>.|TRBJ2-5|.|TRBV5-1
TGCGCCAGCAGCTTGGGTACAGGGCCGGGAGAGACCCAGTACTTC
CASSLGTGPGETQYF
>TRBD2|TRBJ2-1|few|TRBV7-2
TGTGCCAGCAGCCTATCGAGTTGGCGGGGGAATAGCTCCTACAATGAGCAGTTCTTC
CASSLSSWRGNSSYNEQFF
>TRBD2|TRBJ2-1|.|TRBV20-1
TGCAGTCCGAAAACAACTAGCGGATACAATGAGCAGTTCTTC
CSPKTTSGYNEQFF
>.|TRBJ1-1|.|TRBV14
TGTGCCAGCAGCCAAAGGGGGAACACTGAAGCTTTCTTT
CASSQRGNTEAFF
>.|TRBJ2-3|few|TRBV20-1
TGCAGTGCTAGAGATGGGAGACCGAGTTCGGGAGATACGCAGTATTTT
CSARDGRPSSGDTQYF